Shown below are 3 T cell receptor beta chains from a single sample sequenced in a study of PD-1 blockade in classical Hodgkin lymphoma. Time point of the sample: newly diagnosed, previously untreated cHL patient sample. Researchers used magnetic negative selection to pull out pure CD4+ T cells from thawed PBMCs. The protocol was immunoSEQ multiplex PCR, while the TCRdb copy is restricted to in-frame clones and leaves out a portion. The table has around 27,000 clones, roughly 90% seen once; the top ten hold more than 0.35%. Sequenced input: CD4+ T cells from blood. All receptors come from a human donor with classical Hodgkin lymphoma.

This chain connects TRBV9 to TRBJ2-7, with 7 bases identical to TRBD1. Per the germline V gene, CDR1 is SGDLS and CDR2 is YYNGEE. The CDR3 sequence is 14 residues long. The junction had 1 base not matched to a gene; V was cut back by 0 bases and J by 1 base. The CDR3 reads CASSVEQGSYEQYF. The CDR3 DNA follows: TGTGCCAGCAGCGTAGAACAGGGGTCCTACGAGCAGTACTTC.

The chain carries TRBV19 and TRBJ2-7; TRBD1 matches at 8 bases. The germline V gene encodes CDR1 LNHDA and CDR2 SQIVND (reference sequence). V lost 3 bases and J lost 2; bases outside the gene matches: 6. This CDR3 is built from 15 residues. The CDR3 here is CASSISGGLTYEQYF. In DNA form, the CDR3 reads TGTGCCAGTAGTATCTCAGGGGGCCTGACCTACGAGCAGTACTTC.

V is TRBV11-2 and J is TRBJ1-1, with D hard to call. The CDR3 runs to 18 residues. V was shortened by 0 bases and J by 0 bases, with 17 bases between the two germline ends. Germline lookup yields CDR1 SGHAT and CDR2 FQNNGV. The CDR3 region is CASSLDLGGDTLNTEAFF. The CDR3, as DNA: TGTGCCAGCAGCTTAGATCTAGGAGGAGACACTTTGAACACTGAAGCTTTCTTT. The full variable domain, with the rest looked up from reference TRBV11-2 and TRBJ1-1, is EAGVAQSPRYKIIEKRQSVAFWCNPISGHATLYWYQQILGQGPKLLIQFQNNGVVDDSQLPKDRFSAERLKGVDSTLKIQPAKLEDSAVYLCASSLDLGGDTLNTEAFFGQGTRLTVV.